Reported below is one TCR beta chain. Its cognate antigen is unknown. The investigators amplified TCR beta CDR3 regions from RNA transcripts. An initial round of RT-PCR targeting the TCR CDR3 relied on the HTBI primer set. TCRdb analysed the multiplex PCR reads with MiXCR anew, one entry per CDR3 protein. Seen here are hundreds of thousands of distinct CDR3 sequences, about 20% observed once, and the top ten hold approximately 48%. Those patients with uncontrolled infection, other autoimmune disease, pregnancy or lactation were excluded. Fresh 10 ml peripheral blood yielded PBMCs. The sample is drawn from a study of T cells in Graves' hyperthyroidism and ophthalmopathy. The study's findings and limits: A model of 13 V-J pairs discriminated ophthalmopathy from stable hyperthyroidism.

Sequencing was done on a sample of blood. The sequence was collected from a man aged 35 to 55 with Graves' ophthalmopathy.

The CDR3 nucleotides read TGTGCCAGCAGCCTCGACAGCTGGGACACTGAAGCTTTCTTT. Amino acids: CASSLDSWDTEAFF. The genes are TRBV5-6 and TRBJ1-1; D is perhaps TRBD1 (5 bases). The CDR3 contains 14 residues. Germline V gene data show CDR1 as SGHDT and CDR2 as YYEEEE. V lost 4 bases, J lost 3 bases, and 13 bases lay in between.